The TCR beta chain described here comes from a study of identical twins. Each CDR3 protein gets one entry after TCRdb re-called the 5' RACE reads with MiXCR. The data contain approximately 550,000 distinct CDR3 sequences, 20% to 25% of them singletons. The CDR3 consists of 15 residues. Germline-derived CDR1 and CDR2 are MDHEN and SYDVKM. The same data also contributed to another study, on yellow fever vaccine responses in identical twins.

The sequence came from a young woman in good health. The specimen was CD4+ T cells sorted from blood. V and J are TRBV28 and TRBJ2-1; 15 nucleotides align to TRBD2. The CDR3 nucleotides are TGTGCGACCACCGGGACTAGCGGGAGGTTCTATGAGCAGTTCTTC. It codes for CATTGTSGRFYEQFF.